Below are 2 T cell receptor beta chains sequenced from a single sample in a study of shared clonotypes between healthy human individuals. Only in-frame clones appear in the TCRdb table, and some are missing; sequencing was by immunoSEQ multiplex PCR. The data contain approximately 320,000 clones, roughly 84% of them seen just once; the ten biggest clones take up roughly 17%. What was sequenced was memory CD8+ T cells sorted from blood. Subset specified: CD45RO+ cells pooled with CCR7-negative TemRA cells. The receptors come from a man aged 18 to 30 in good health.

This chain joins TRBV6-5 and TRBJ2-7; D is unresolved. CDR1 is MNHEY and CDR2 is SVGAGI in the germline V gene. The CDR3 runs to 14 residues. With 2 bases removed from V and 2 bases from J, the gap between germline ends came to 10 bases. CDR3 nucleotides: TGTGCCAGCAGTTACGGCAGGTTGGCCTACGAGCAGTACTTC. It encodes CASSYGRLAYEQYF.

The chain is built from TRBV4-1 and TRBJ2-1; no clear D. Germline lookup yields CDR1 MGHRA and CDR2 YSYEKL. CDR3 length: 15 residues. Trimming removed 4 bases at V and 5 bases at J, with 15 bases between. The CDR3 spells CASSRTKLSNNEQFF. For the CDR3, the DNA is TGCGCCAGCAGCCGGACCAAGCTGAGTAACAATGAGCAGTTCTTC.